The 29 T cell receptor beta chains presented below share a single source sample, sequenced in a study of shared clonotypes between healthy human individuals. Sequencing was performed with immunoSEQ multiplex PCR; in TCRdb, only in-frame clones are kept and a portion is missing. This table holds around 1,900,000 clones, 80% to 95% found once. Naive-designated CD8 cells lacked CD45RO, were positively enriched for CCR7, and omitted terminally differentiated effector memory CD45RA+ cells. Sequenced material: naive CD8+ T cells from PBMCs. The receptors come from a young man in good health. Some clones in this sample may be carry-over from other donors' samples.

This rearrangement joins TRBV7-2 to TRBJ2-3, with TRBD2 identical over 12 bases. This CDR3 is built from 18 residues. Germline V gives CDR1 SGHTA, CDR2 FQGNSA. The V segment lost 5 bases and the J segment 2 bases; nucleotides outside the gene matches: 11. The CDR3 reads CASSLPTSGSPYTDTQYF. The CDR3 DNA reads as TGTGCCAGCAGCCTTCCGACTAGCGGGAGTCCATACACAGATACGCAGTATTTT.

The rearrangement links TRBV7-7 to TRBJ2-5, with D perhaps matching TRBD2 (6 bases). The CDR3 has 15 amino acids. V lost 5 bases, J lost 5 bases, and 18 bases lay in between. The V gene's germline CDR1 is SSHAT and CDR2 FNYEAQ (reference sequence). The CDR3 DNA follows: TGTGCCAGCAGCCTAACAGAGGGACTTGCTGAGACCCAGTACTTC. Its protein product is CASSLTEGLAETQYF. The variable domain in full, with the rest retrieved from reference TRBV7-7 and TRBJ2-5, is GAGVSQSPRYKVTKRGQDVTLRCDPISSHATLYWYQQALGQGPEFLTYFNYEAQPDKSGLPSDRFSAERPEGSISTLTIQRTEQRDSAMYRCASSLTEGLAETQYFGPGTRLLVL.

The chain carries TRBV30 and TRBJ2-1; 8 positions agree with TRBD2. This CDR3 is built from 15 residues. CDR1 and CDR2 from the germline V gene are GTSNPN and SVGIG (reference sequence). V was clipped by 4 bases and J by 7 bases; unmatched bases: 12. CDR3 coding DNA: TGTGCCTGGAAAGTAACGGGAGGGCCTAGTAATGAGCAGTTCTTC. It specifies CAWKVTGGPSNEQFF. Variable domain in full (rest from reference TRBV30 and TRBJ2-1): SQTIHQWPATLVQPVGSPLSLECTVEGTSNPNLYWYRQAAGRGLQLLFYSVGIGQISSEVPQNLSASRPQDRQFILSSKKLLLSDSGFYLCAWKVTGGPSNEQFFGPGTRLTVL.

This chain joins TRBV5-1 and TRBJ2-3; D unresolved. CDR1 is SGHRS, CDR2 YFSETQ, per germline. Between the trimmed V and J ends, which lost 2 bases and 5 bases, there was a span of 12 bases. The CDR3 runs 14 residues. The CDR3 region is CASSLVGNIDTQYF. The CDR3 bases are TGCGCCAGCAGCTTAGTGGGGAATATAGATACGCAGTATTTT.

The rearrangement links TRBV9 to TRBJ2-1, with TRBD1 matching over 9 bases. The germline gives CDR1 SGDLS, CDR2 YYNGEE. The CDR3 runs to 13 residues. The V gene end was trimmed by 3 bases and the J gene end by 6 bases; junction bases not matched to a gene: 1. CDR3 loop: CASSGDRANEQFF. CDR3 coding DNA: TGTGCCAGCAGCGGGGACAGGGCCAATGAGCAGTTCTTC.

The genes are TRBV6-1 and TRBJ1-2; TRBD1 aligns across 9 bases. The J segment lost 0 bases and the V segment lost 4 bases, leaving 12 bases of the junction unmatched. Per germline, CDR1 MNHNS and CDR2 SASEGT. This CDR3 has 18 residues. In DNA, the CDR3 is TGTGCCAGCAGTGCCCGGGACAGGGCTCGGAGAGCTAACTATGGCTACACCTTC. Translating gives CASSARDRARRANYGYTF.

The J gene is TRBJ1-1, the V gene TRBV5-1, with unresolved D. The germline CDR1 and CDR2 sequences are SGHRS and YFSETQ. V was clipped by 4 bases and J by 6 bases, with 16 bases between them. The CDR3 runs 14 residues. The DNA of the CDR3 is TGCGCCAGCAGCCAATTCCCCACCGGGGCTGAAGCTTTCTTT. Amino acids: CASSQFPTGAEAFF.

This clone was counted a single time. This sequence joins TRBV7-8 and TRBJ2-2; 8 bases map to TRBD1. Germline loops: CDR1 SGHVS, CDR2 FQNEAQ. V was clipped by 4 bases and J by 2 bases; unmatched bases: 9. CDR3 size: 17 residues. This CDR3 is CASSYYKTGANTGELFF. The CDR3 DNA is TGTGCCAGCAGCTACTACAAGACAGGGGCCAACACCGGGGAGCTGTTTTTT.

The CDR3 DNA reads as TGTGCCAGTGGCCCGGACAGGGCGAACACCGGGGAGCTGTTTTTT. It specifies CASGPDRANTGELFF. The rearrangement joins TRBV19 to TRBJ2-2; 8 nucleotides align to TRBD1. Germline V gene sequence: CDR1 LNHDA, CDR2 SQIVND (reference sequence). The V gene end was trimmed by 8 bases and the J gene end by 0 bases; junction bases not matched to a gene: 5. The CDR3 spans 15 residues.

The V and J genes are TRBV2 and TRBJ2-3; D is perhaps TRBD1 (7 bases). V lost 6 bases to trimming and J lost 2 bases, with 15 bases between them. CDR1 is SNHLY, CDR2 FYNNEI, per germline. CDR3 length: 15 residues. The CDR3 here is CASRADREVTDTQYF. DNA for the CDR3: TGTGCCAGCAGAGCAGACAGGGAGGTCACAGATACGCAGTATTTT.

The rearrangement links TRBV29-1 to TRBJ2-7, with D perhaps TRBD1 (6 bases). The germline CDR1 and CDR2 sequences are SQVTM and ANQGSEA. Trimming pared 2 bases from V and 4 bases from J, leaving 12 bases between. The CDR3 is made up of 13 amino acids. The CDR3 sequence: CSVETGQRYEQYF. CDR3 nucleotide sequence: TGCAGCGTTGAAACGGGACAAAGATACGAGCAGTACTTC.

V usage is TRBV27 and J usage is TRBJ2-7; TRBD1 matches 7 bases. CDR1 and CDR2 (germline): MNHEY, SMNVEV (reference sequence). With 5 bases clipped from V and 1 base from J, the junction kept 11 bases outside the gene matches. The CDR3 spans 16 residues. CDR3 protein: CASSPSQGPRSYEQYF. CDR3 in DNA: TGTGCCAGCAGTCCCTCACAGGGGCCCAGGTCCTACGAGCAGTACTTC.

The chain links TRBV27 to TRBJ1-1, with 9 bases matching TRBD1. Per germline, CDR1 MNHEY and CDR2 SMNVEV (reference sequence). This CDR3 has 15 amino acids. J was trimmed by 3 bases and V by 7 bases; bases with no gene match: 9. CDR3 protein: CASISGTGFDTEAFF. The CDR3 nucleotides are TGTGCCAGCATCTCCGGGACAGGGTTTGACACTGAAGCTTTCTTT.

The genes are TRBV9 and TRBJ1-4; D is possibly TRBD1 (5 bases). V was clipped by 0 bases and J by 5 bases, with 11 bases between them. Germline V gene data show CDR1 as SGDLS and CDR2 as YYNGEE. This CDR3 region has 15 residues. CDR3 region: CASSVGVGVNEKLFF. The CDR3 DNA sequence: TGTGCCAGCAGCGTAGGAGTAGGGGTAAATGAAAAACTGTTTTTT.

The V and J genes are TRBV27 and TRBJ2-1, with a possible D match to TRBD2 (7 bases). Trimming removed 4 bases from V and 15 bases from J, with 19 bases in between. The CDR3 is made up of 13 amino acids. In germline, CDR1 is MNHEY, CDR2 SMNVEV (reference sequence). In DNA, the CDR3 is TGTGCCAGCAGTTCCCCAGGGGCGGGAGAATGGTTCTTC. Translated: CASSSPGAGEWFF.

The chain recombines TRBV12-2 with TRBJ1-2; TRBD1, the table's D call, lacks a check against the DNA. TRBV12-2 is given as a pseudogene. The CDR3 is 17 amino acids. CDR3 amino acids: CASRSPKLGTANYGYTF. CDR3 nucleotides: TGTGCAAGTCGCTCGCCCAAGCTAGGGACAGCTAACTATGGCTACACCTTC.

V gene TRBV27 combines with J gene TRBJ1-4, with a possible D match to TRBD1 (5 bases). The ends were cut back, 1 base at V and 8 bases at J, with 8 bases in the middle. There are 13 residues in the CDR3. Germline V gives CDR1 MNHEY, CDR2 SMNVEV (reference sequence). The CDR3, as DNA: TGTGCCAGCAGTTTATTCGGGGGGGAAAAACTGTTTTTT. Translating gives CASSLFGGEKLFF.

J is TRBJ1-2 and V is TRBV28, with D perhaps TRBD1 (5 bases). Trimming removed 5 bases at V and 12 bases at J, with 13 bases between. Germline V gives CDR1 MDHEN, CDR2 SYDVKM. The CDR3 runs 11 residues. CDR3 sequence reads: CASSRLAGDTF. In DNA form, the CDR3 reads TGTGCCAGCAGTCGCCTGGCGGGGGACACCTTC.

A note on this clone: A much more abundant neighbour one base away suggests this may be a read error. This rearrangement joins TRBV7-4 to TRBJ2-7; D remains ambiguous. The CDR3 totals 11 residues. V lost 3 bases, J lost 1 base, and 1 base lay in between. CDR1 is SGHVT, CDR2 SQSDAQ, per germline. The DNA of the CDR3 is TGTGCCAGCAGCTTTTCCTACGAGCAGTACTTC. This codes for CASSFSYEQYF. The whole variable domain, filled in from reference TRBV7-4 and TRBJ2-7, reads GAGVSQSPRYKVAKRGRDVALRCDSISGHVTLYWYRQTLGQGSEVLTYSQSDAQRDKSGRPSGRFSAERPERSVSTLKIQRTEQGDSAVYLCASSFSYEQYFGPGTRLTVT.

The rearrangement joins TRBV6-5 to TRBJ1-5, with 7 nucleotides matching TRBD1. V shed 4 bases, J shed 2 bases, and the junction held 8 bases outside the gene matches. This CDR3 has 16 amino acids. The germline CDR1 and CDR2 sequences are MNHEY and SVGAGI. This CDR3 reads CASSFTDREGNQPQHF. DNA of the CDR3: TGTGCCAGCAGTTTTACCGACAGGGAGGGCAATCAGCCCCAGCATTTT.

The chain has TRBV6-9 and TRBJ2-1; D gene uncertain. Between the trimmed V and J ends, which lost 4 bases and 5 bases, there was a span of 3 bases. There are 11 residues in the CDR3. CDR1 MNHGY and CDR2 SVAAGI come from the germline V gene. The CDR3 sequence: CASSSHNEQFF. Written as DNA, the CDR3 is TGTGCCAGCAGTTCCCACAATGAGCAGTTCTTC.

The chain uses TRBV7-9 and TRBJ2-1, with TRBD1 matching over 11 bases. From germline, CDR1 is SEHNR and CDR2 FQNEAQ (reference sequence). The CDR3 spans 16 residues. The V and J ends lost 5 bases and 7 bases, in that order; junction bases with no gene match: 10. The CDR3 reads CASSHTPGQGGNEQFF. CDR3 coding DNA: TGTGCCAGCAGCCATACACCGGGACAGGGGGGAAATGAGCAGTTCTTC.

The chain links TRBV7-9 to TRBJ2-7; D is unclear. The CDR3 runs 12 residues. V lost 1 base and J lost 7, with 8 bases in between. The germline V gene has CDR1 SEHNR and CDR2 FQNEAQ (reference sequence). In nucleotides, the CDR3 is TGTGCCAGCAGCTTAGTACGGCAAGAGCAGTACTTC. This translates into CASSLVRQEQYF.

This clone is a singleton in its sample. The chain carries TRBV5-6 and TRBJ2-7; TRBD2 matches 8 bases. The CDR3 spans 16 residues. Germline assignment: CDR1 SGHDT and CDR2 YYEEEE. V was clipped by 3 bases and J by 0 bases; unmatched bases: 8. DNA for the CDR3: TGTGCCAGCAGCTGGGCAAGCGGGAGTAGCTCCTACGAGCAGTACTTC. Its protein is CASSWASGSSSYEQYF.

The V and J genes are TRBV6-1 and TRBJ2-5, with 8 bases aligning to TRBD1. Germline values: CDR1 MNHNS, CDR2 SASEGT. The CDR3 is 14 residues long. Germline trimming cut 8 bases from V and 5 bases from J; bases unmatched to any gene: 10. The CDR3: CASGLESGGETQYF. CDR3 DNA: TGTGCCAGCGGCCTCGAATCAGGGGGCGAGACCCAGTACTTC.

The rearrangement links TRBV18 to TRBJ2-5; D is possibly TRBD2 (5 bases). Germline V gene data show CDR1 as KGHSH and CDR2 as LQKENI. Trimming removed 0 bases at V and 1 base at J, with 9 bases between. There are 15 residues in the CDR3. CDR3 nucleotides: TGTGCCAGCTCACCACCGGAGGCAGCCCAAGAGACCCAGTACTTC. This encodes CASSPPEAAQETQYF.

The rearrangement joins TRBV19 to TRBJ1-1, with a tentative D call TRBD1 (6 bases). V gave up 5 bases and J gave up 3 bases, with 19 bases separating them. Germline V lookup: CDR1 LNHDA, CDR2 SQIVND (reference sequence). There are 16 residues in the CDR3. The CDR3 loop reads CASSGLGGSGDTEAFF. The CDR3 DNA sequence: TGTGCCAGTAGTGGATTGGGGGGCAGCGGCGACACTGAAGCTTTCTTT.

Points on this clone: The sample carries other DNA sequences with the same CDR3. The chain recombines TRBV9 with TRBJ1-2; a possible D gene is TRBD1 (5 bases). Germline V lookup: CDR1 SGDLS, CDR2 YYNGEE. The CDR3 spans 15 residues. V gave up 0 bases and J gave up 2 bases, with 11 bases separating them. CDR3 DNA sequence: TGTGCCAGCAGCGTAGGTCAGGGTCGGAACTATGGCTACACCTTC. Residues: CASSVGQGRNYGYTF.

The chain has TRBV6-5 and TRBJ2-1; D assignment may be TRBD1 or TRBD2 (5 bases each). Germline V CDR1 and CDR2: MNHEY, SVGAGI. The germline V and J ends were trimmed by 4 bases and 5 bases, with 15 bases remaining between them. The CDR3 length is 15 residues. CDR3 nucleotide sequence: TGTGCCAGCAGTTGGGACGGAGGCCAAAACAATGAGCAGTTCTTC. Its translation: CASSWDGGQNNEQFF.